Below are 22 T cell receptor beta chains sequenced from a single sample in a study of radiation and T cells in renal cell carcinoma. Time point given: baseline pretreatment blood. The treatment is: 15 Gy SBRT to primary tumor, nephrectomy 4 weeks later. Clones were sequenced by immunoSEQ multiplex PCR, and TCRdb holds only the in-frame ones, with some missing. This table has approximately 110,000 clones, roughly 80% appearing once. The sample consisted of blood, taken from a patient whose treatment included radiotherapy and nephrectomy. These receptors were taken from a woman aged 55-69 years with renal cell carcinoma.

The chain combines TRBV29-1 with TRBJ1-2, with D uncertain. This CDR3 contains 11 residues. Trimming removed 7 bases from V and 4 bases from J, with 10 bases in between. Germline V gives CDR1 SQVTM, CDR2 ANQGSEA. The CDR3, as DNA: TGCAGCGCCACGGACGGCTATGGCTACACCTTC. This translates into CSATDGYGYTF.

The chain recombines TRBV7-6 with TRBJ1-2; 9 positions match TRBD1. Germline CDR1 is SGHVS and CDR2 is FNYEAQ. V lost 2 bases and J lost 7; bases outside the gene matches: 8. There are 15 residues in the CDR3. CDR3 bases: TGTGCCAGCAGCTTAAGCGGGACAGGGTACTTTGGCTACACCTTC. Amino acid sequence: CASSLSGTGYFGYTF.

This chain joins TRBV6-1 and TRBJ2-1, with TRBD2 matching over 10 bases. Germline V gene lookup returns CDR1 MNHNS and CDR2 SASEGT. The CDR3 has 17 residues. V shed 4 bases, J shed 10 bases, and the junction held 16 bases outside the gene matches. The CDR3 protein is CASSGQTSGAPTSEQFF. CDR3 bases: TGTGCCAGCAGTGGGCAAACTAGCGGGGCCCCTACAAGCGAGCAGTTCTTC.

This clone was found a few times. Here the CDR3 reads CASSFGTGGSYEQYF. CDR3 DNA sequence: TGCGCCAGCAGCTTCGGGACAGGGGGCTCCTACGAGCAGTACTTC. The rearrangement links TRBV5-1 to TRBJ2-7; 11 bases are shared with TRBD1. Trimming took 2 bases from V and 0 from J; bases not matched to a gene: 1. CDR3 length: 15 amino acids. The germline V gene encodes CDR1 SGHRS and CDR2 YFSETQ.

This clone was recorded a few times. The chain combines TRBV29-1 with TRBJ1-1; D possibly corresponds to TRBD1 (6 bases). The germline V and J ends were trimmed by 5 bases and 1 base, with 8 bases remaining between them. This CDR3 comprises 12 residues. Germline V gives CDR1 SQVTM, CDR2 ANQGSEA. CDR3 sequence (DNA): TGCAGCGTTTCACAGGGGAACACTGAAGCTTTCTTT. Protein sequence: CSVSQGNTEAFF.

This rearrangement joins TRBV19 to TRBJ2-5; D may be TRBD1 (6 bases). The V gene lost 3 bases and the J gene lost 5 bases, with 16 bases spanning the gap. CDR1 is LNHDA, CDR2 SQIVND, per germline (reference sequence). This CDR3 comprises 15 residues. In nucleotides, the CDR3 is TGTGCCAGTAGTATCGGGGTAGGGGGAACGGAGACCCAGTACTTC. Its protein is CASSIGVGGTETQYF.

The chain combines TRBV2 with TRBJ1-2; no firm D call. V was trimmed by 4 bases and J by 2 bases, leaving 11 bases between them. The germline V gene encodes CDR1 SNHLY and CDR2 FYNNEI. This CDR3 is built from 14 residues. CDR3 loop: CASSGRVYNYGYTF. CDR3 DNA: TGTGCCAGCAGTGGAAGGGTATACAACTATGGCTACACCTTC.

The rearrangement uses TRBV5-1 and TRBJ2-1; 9 bases align to TRBD1. J gave up 3 bases and V 4 bases, and 5 bases lay outside the gene matches. The CDR3 is made up of 15 amino acids. Per the germline V gene, CDR1 is SGHRS and CDR2 is YFSETQ. This CDR3 is CASSKGTGNYNEQFF. The CDR3 nucleotides read TGCGCCAGCAGCAAAGGGACAGGGAACTACAATGAGCAGTTCTTC.

The CDR3 loop reads CASSPRRGGLRGSPLHF. The CDR3 region has the DNA TGTGCCAGCAGCCCGAGAAGGGGGGGCTTACGAGGTTCACCCCTCCACTTT. V is TRBV11-2 and J is TRBJ1-6; maybe TRBD1 (6 bases). The CDR3 covers 17 residues. CDR1 and CDR2 from the germline V gene are SGHAT and FQNNGV. Between the trimmed V and J ends, which lost 5 bases and 9 bases, there was a span of 23 bases.

CDR3 loop: CAIQPSGNTIYF. CDR3 in DNA: TGTGCCATACAGCCCTCTGGAAACACCATATATTTT. The chain is built from TRBV6-1 and TRBJ1-3; D is undetermined. V dropped 10 bases and J dropped 0 bases, with 7 bases sitting between them. The CDR3 runs 12 residues. CDR1 and CDR2 (germline): MNHNS, SASEGT.

This rearrangement joins TRBV6-5 to TRBJ1-1, with 8 bases matching TRBD1. This CDR3 has 13 residues. The germline V gene encodes CDR1 MNHEY and CDR2 SVGAGI. The V gene end was trimmed by 5 bases and the J gene end by 12 bases; junction bases not matched to a gene: 11. The CDR3 DNA reads TGTGCCAGCAGTAGAACGGACAGGGTTGAGACTTTCTTT. Translation gives CASSRTDRVETFF.

This rearrangement joins TRBV7-9 to TRBJ1-1; D remains unclear. The CDR3 has 13 residues. Germline assignment: CDR1 SEHNR and CDR2 FQNEAQ (reference sequence). The V end was cut by 5 bases, the J end by 4 bases, with 11 bases between. CDR3 DNA: TGTGCCAGCAGCCCGACCGGCTCCACTGAAGCTTTCTTT. Translation gives CASSPTGSTEAFF.

The chain uses TRBV6-1 and TRBJ2-1, with D maybe TRBD1 (5 bases). V shed 6 bases and J shed 3 bases, with 15 bases lying between them. CDR1 is MNHNS and CDR2 is SASEGT in the germline V gene. This CDR3 spans 15 amino acids. CDR3 sequence (DNA): TGTGCCAGCAGCCGGCTAGGACATGACTACAATGAGCAGTTCTTC. Translation gives CASSRLGHDYNEQFF.

This sequence joins TRBV5-6 and TRBJ1-2; D is ambiguous. The V end lost 0 bases, the J end lost 5 bases, and 2 bases lay between the germline ends. This CDR3 is built from 11 residues. The V gene's germline CDR1 is SGHDT and CDR2 YYEEEE. The CDR3 DNA reads TGTGCCAGCAGCTTGGTGTATGGCTACACCTTC. This encodes CASSLVYGYTF.

The V gene is TRBV5-4, the J gene TRBJ2-7, with D maybe TRBD2 (5 bases). Germline CDR1 is SGHNT and CDR2 is YYREEE (reference sequence). The CDR3 extends over 14 amino acids. V was shortened by 4 bases and J by 3 bases, with 14 bases between the two germline ends. CDR3 nucleotide sequence: TGTGCCAGCAGCCCCCCCGGGGAGTTCTACGAGCAGTACTTC. Protein product: CASSPPGEFYEQYF.

The chain joins TRBV5-1 to TRBJ2-2; no firm D call. Germline lookup yields CDR1 SGHRS and CDR2 YFSETQ. This CDR3 region has 13 residues. V dropped 1 base and J dropped 6 bases, with 7 bases sitting between them. In DNA form, the CDR3 reads TGCGCCAGCAGCTTGTTTGGACCCGGGGAGCTGTTTTTT. As protein: CASSLFGPGELFF.

The CDR3 here is CASSYSFGAPNEQFF. The CDR3 coding sequence is TGTGCCAGCAGTTACTCGTTTGGGGCACCCAATGAGCAGTTCTTC. This chain connects TRBV6-5 to TRBJ2-1, with D possibly TRBD1 on 5 matching bases. The length of the CDR3 is 15 residues. Germline assignment: CDR1 MNHEY and CDR2 SVGAGI. V lost 0 bases and J 6 bases, leaving 12 bases between the germline ends.

With regard to this clone: The junction departs from the called germline gene at one end, perhaps through a read error. In DNA, the CDR3 is TGTGCTAGCAGCCCCCCGCGGGGGGGCGGGGAGACCCAGTACTTC. This translates into CASSPPRGGGETQYF. This chain connects TRBV7-7 to TRBJ2-5; 9 bases are a match to TRBD2. The CDR3 length is 15 residues. In germline, CDR1 is SSHAT, CDR2 FNYEAQ (reference sequence). The variable domain in full, completed from reference TRBV7-7 and TRBJ2-5, reads GAGVSQSPRYKVTKRGQDVTLRCDPISSHATLYWYQQALGQGPEFLTYFNYEAQPDKSGLPSDRFSAERPEGSISTLTIQRTEQRDSAMYRCASSPPRGGGETQYFGPGTRLLVL.

This rearrangement joins TRBV20-1 to TRBJ2-1, with D possibly TRBD1 on 5 matching bases. The V end was cut by 5 bases, the J end by 10 bases, with 12 bases between. Germline V gene data show CDR1 as DFQATT and CDR2 as SNEGSKA (reference sequence). This CDR3 has 11 residues. The CDR3 is CSAAGSGEQFF. The CDR3 nucleotides are TGCAGTGCTGCAGGGTCAGGAGAGCAGTTCTTC.

The CDR3 coding sequence is TGTGCCAGCAGTTACCGTCAGGATGGGTCCTACAATGAGCAGTTCTTC. It codes for CASSYRQDGSYNEQFF. The rearrangement links TRBV6-5 to TRBJ2-1; D unresolved. V lost 2 bases, J lost 1 base, and 12 bases lay in between. The CDR3 loop spans 16 amino acids. Germline V lookup: CDR1 MNHEY, CDR2 SVGAGI.

The chain is built from TRBV30 and TRBJ2-1; 9 positions match TRBD2. The ends lost 7 bases at V and 6 bases at J; junction bases unmatched: 19. The germline CDR1 and CDR2 sequences are GTSNPN and SVGIG (reference sequence). CDR3 size: 17 residues. The CDR3 nucleotides are TGTGCCTCATCGAAGAAGGTAGCGGGAGTCCCCGGCAATGAGCAGTTCTTC. It is translated as CASSKKVAGVPGNEQFF.

The chain joins TRBV7-9 to TRBJ1-2; D gene ambiguous. V was cut by 3 bases and J by 6 bases, with 5 bases left in between. This CDR3 has 11 residues. The germline CDR1 and CDR2 sequences are SEHNR and FQNEAQ (reference sequence). The CDR3 reads CASSFEDGYTF. CDR3 DNA sequence: TGTGCCAGCAGCTTCGAAGATGGCTACACCTTC. The whole variable domain, filled in from reference TRBV7-9 and TRBJ1-2, reads DTGVSQNPRHKITKRGQNVTFRCDPISEHNRLYWYRQTLGQGPEFLTYFQNEAQLEKSRLLSDRFSAERPKGSFSTLEIQRTEQGDSAMYLCASSFEDGYTFGSGTRLTVV.